This T cell receptor (beta chain) was obtained from a study of spatial heterogeneity in lung cancer (dated by TCRdb to between 2018 and 2020). With respect to the entire study: Beta-chain transcripts were consistently detected in greater numbers than alpha-chain transcripts, which likely reflects a higher abundance of beta-chain transcripts. Both alpha and beta chains were TCR-sequenced in 200 to 250 tumor regions, 64 matched nontumor lung samples and approximately 50 PBMC samples obtained at surgery. TCR repertoire features were related to nonsynonymous mutation counts determined by whole-exome sequencing of tumor tissue. In the raw uncorrected reads, each unique combination of TCR and UMI appeared more than ten times on average. TCR alpha and beta repertoires were quantitatively compared across multiple tumor regions, matched nontumor lung and blood in non-small cell lung cancer. Overall results and qualifications from the work: Additional single-cell paired TCR alpha and beta sequencing was considered necessary to confirm, at a functional level, the hypothesis that regional TCRs recognize regional mutations. Ubiquitous expanded tumor TCRs were detected in blood more often at tumor resection than at routine follow-up.

CDR1 is given as SGHRS and CDR2 as YFSETQ, both from the germline V gene. The CDR3 measures 14 amino acids from cysteine to phenylalanine. Of all the DNA, just the CDR3 is kept, 42 bases in frame from base 1. V lost 3 bases and J lost 3 bases, and the count of bases not matched to a germline gene is 6. The sample's time point label, decoded: sample taken at primary tumor resection. TCR sequencing used whole RNA extracted from tumor and nontumor lung tissue, or from cryopreserved PBMC samples, without cell sorting. Samples were obtained from about 69 patients with early-stage, untreated non-small cell lung cancer from the lung TRACERx cohort. Patients were selected for TCR sequencing only if sufficient RNA was available from at least two tumor regions. Remarks on this clonotype: This clone's antigen is unknown. No much larger clone is present one base from it, and per-base qualities are unavailable.

The library was built by means of 5' RACE. Sequencer: NextSeq 500. The TCR library protocol attached a unique molecular identifier to each TCR cDNA molecule to allow correction of PCR and sequencing errors. On the authors' methods: TCR identification, UMI-based error correction and CDR3 extraction were all carried out with Decombinator tools. Expanded TCRs were defined as those above a frequency of 2 per 1,000, corresponding to the top 1% of the tumor frequency distribution. Renyi diversity was calculated using the R vegan package after each repertoire was subsampled 100 times to 5,000 TCRs. CDR3 similarity networks were built from amino acid triplet string-kernel similarity, connecting CDR3s with pairwise similarity above 0.82. Through fastp at Q25 and MiXCR, TCRdb rebuilt clones from the public reads, retaining in-frame beta chains. Rows are combined by CDR3 protein, so each entry shows the most common genes and DNA. These V and J calls rely on TCRdb rather than the paper's analysis. For this sample there are about 50,000 distinct CDR3 sequences; about 7.6% appear just once. In total, the top ten clones hold approximately 13% of the sample.

This TCR was recovered from a female donor with early-stage non-small cell lung cancer. The source was PBMCs, collected at surgery. The rearrangement joined TRBV5-1 to TRBJ2-7, and 7 bases in between align with TRBD2. The nucleotides are TGCGCCAGCAGCTGGGCACCGGGGGGCTACGAGCAGTACTTC. It encodes CASSWAPGGYEQYF.